This TCR beta chain was observed in a study of blood T cell repertoires in COVID-19. Study background: COVID-19 samples collected from the United States, Italy and Spain covered acute and convalescent phases. Nucleic acid was either cDNA or gDNA, and it came from T cells, B-cell-depleted T cells, or PBMCs.

In the original processing: Quantification of nucleated cells was approximated via reference gene primer amplification. Profiled with immunoSEQ multiplex PCR; TCRdb holds only in-frame clones, not every one. The V and J calls and clone size were taken over from that table, and D and trimming were inferred from the DNA. The sample shows 200,000 to 300,000 clones, nearly 85% of them seen only once. The length of the CDR3 is 12 residues. Looked up from germline, CDR1 is LGHNT and CDR2 is FRNRAP. The V and J ends lost 6 bases and 11 bases respectively, with 16 bases between them. The TCR sequence derives from a human donor in a cohort sampled during active COVID-19. The chain combines TRBV12-5 with TRBJ1-1; D is possibly TRBD1 (5 bases). Sequencing was done on a sample of peripheral blood. CDR3 protein: CASGSLPGLAFF. In DNA, the CDR3 is TGTGCTAGTGGCTCTCTTCCGGGACTTGCTTTCTTT. The variable domain in full, completed from reference TRBV12-5 and TRBJ1-1, reads DARVTQTPRHKVTEMGQEVTMRCQPILGHNTVFWYRQTMMQGLELLAYFRNRAPLDDSGMPKDRFSAEMPDATLATLKIQPSEPRDSAVYFCASGSLPGLAFFGQGTRLTVV.